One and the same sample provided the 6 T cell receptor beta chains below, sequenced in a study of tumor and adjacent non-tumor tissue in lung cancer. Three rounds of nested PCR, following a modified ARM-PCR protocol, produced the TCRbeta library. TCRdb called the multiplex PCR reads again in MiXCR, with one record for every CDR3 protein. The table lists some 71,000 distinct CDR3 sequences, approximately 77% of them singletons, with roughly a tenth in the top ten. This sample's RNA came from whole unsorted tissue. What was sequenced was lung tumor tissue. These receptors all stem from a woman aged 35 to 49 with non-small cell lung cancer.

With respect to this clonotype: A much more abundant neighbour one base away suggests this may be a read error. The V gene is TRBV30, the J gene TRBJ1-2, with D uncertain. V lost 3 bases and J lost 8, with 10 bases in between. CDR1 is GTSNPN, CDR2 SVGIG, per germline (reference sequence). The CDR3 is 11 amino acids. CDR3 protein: CAWSGSGGYTF. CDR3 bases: TGTGCCTGGAGCGGATCTGGGGGCTACACCTTC.

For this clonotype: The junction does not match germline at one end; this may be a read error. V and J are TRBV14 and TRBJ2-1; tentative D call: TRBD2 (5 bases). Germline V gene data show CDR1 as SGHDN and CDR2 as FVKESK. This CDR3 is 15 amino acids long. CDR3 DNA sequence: TGTACCAGCAGCCCGGTATGGGCGGAGGCCAATGAGCAGTTCTTC. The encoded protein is CTSSPVWAEANEQFF.

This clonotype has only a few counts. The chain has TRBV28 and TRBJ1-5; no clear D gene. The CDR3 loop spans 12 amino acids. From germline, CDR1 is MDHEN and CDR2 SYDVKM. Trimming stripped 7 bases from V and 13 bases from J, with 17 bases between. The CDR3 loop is CASTKVPGSQHF. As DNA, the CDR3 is TGTGCCAGCACCAAAGTCCCCGGTTCTCAGCATTTT. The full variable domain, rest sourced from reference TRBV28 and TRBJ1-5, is DVKVTQSSRYLVKRTGEKVFLECVQDMDHENMFWYRQDPGLGLRLIYFSYDVKMKEKGDIPEGYSVSREKKERFSLILESASTNQTSMYLCASTKVPGSQHFGDGTRLSIL.

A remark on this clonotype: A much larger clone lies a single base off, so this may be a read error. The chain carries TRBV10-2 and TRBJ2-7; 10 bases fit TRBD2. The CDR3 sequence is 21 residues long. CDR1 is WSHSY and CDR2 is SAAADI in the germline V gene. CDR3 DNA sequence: TGCGCCAGCAGTGATAGAGGTGGCTCTAGCGGGAGTATAGGATCGGGCTACGGGCAGTACTTC. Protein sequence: CASSDRGGSSGSIGSGYGQYF.

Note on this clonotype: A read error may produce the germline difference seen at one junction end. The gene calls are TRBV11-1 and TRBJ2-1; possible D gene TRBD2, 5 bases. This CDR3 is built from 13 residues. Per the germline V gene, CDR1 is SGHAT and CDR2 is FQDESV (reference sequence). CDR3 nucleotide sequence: TGTGCCAGCAGTTTAGGTGAGGGCTATGAGCAATTCTTC. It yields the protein CASSLGEGYEQFF.

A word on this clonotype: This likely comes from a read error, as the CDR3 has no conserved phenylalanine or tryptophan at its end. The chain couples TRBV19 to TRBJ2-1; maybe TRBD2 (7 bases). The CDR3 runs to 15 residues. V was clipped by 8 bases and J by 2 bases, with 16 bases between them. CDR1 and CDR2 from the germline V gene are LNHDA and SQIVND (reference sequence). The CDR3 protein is CASQQGRETYNEQFS. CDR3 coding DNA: TGTGCCAGTCAGCAGGGGAGGGAGACCTACAATGAGCAGTTCTCC.